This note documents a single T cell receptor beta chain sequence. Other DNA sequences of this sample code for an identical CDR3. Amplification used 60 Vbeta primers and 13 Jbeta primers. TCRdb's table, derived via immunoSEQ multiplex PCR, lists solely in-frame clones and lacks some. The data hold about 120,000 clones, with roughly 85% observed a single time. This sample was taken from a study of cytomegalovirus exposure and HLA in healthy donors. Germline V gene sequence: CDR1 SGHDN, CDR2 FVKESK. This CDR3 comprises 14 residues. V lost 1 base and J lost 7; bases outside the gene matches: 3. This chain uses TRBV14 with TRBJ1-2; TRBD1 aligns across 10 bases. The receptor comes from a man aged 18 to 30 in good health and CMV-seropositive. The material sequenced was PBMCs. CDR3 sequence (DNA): TGTGCCAGCAGCCAAGGGGGACAGGGGTCTGGCTACACCTTC. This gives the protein CASSQGGQGSGYTF.